Following are 19 T cell receptor beta chains from one sample sequenced in a study of T cell responses to AZD1222 COVID-19 vaccine. The table came from immunoSEQ multiplex PCR; TCRdb's copy has only in-frame clones and leaves some out. The sample has 200,000 to 250,000 clones; approximately 94% are singletons. The material sequenced was peripheral blood, taken on day 0 of MenACWY control vaccination. These receptors were obtained from an adult in good health.

The chain combines TRBV19 with TRBJ1-1; D is ambiguous. The germline gives CDR1 LNHDA, CDR2 SQIVND (reference sequence). The CDR3 has 13 amino acids. Trimming took off 4 bases at V and 1 base at J, with 7 bases between the two ends. The CDR3 loop reads CASSRRRNTEAFF. CDR3 bases: TGTGCCAGTAGTAGGAGACGGAACACTGAAGCTTTCTTT.

The chain joins TRBV5-4 to TRBJ2-3; D call uncertain. This CDR3 has 14 amino acids. V lost 1 base and J lost 0, with 6 bases in between. Germline-derived CDR1 and CDR2 are SGHNT and YYREEE (reference sequence). The CDR3 nucleotides read TGTGCCAGCAGCTTGAGCCCTAGCACAGATACGCAGTATTTT. Its protein is CASSLSPSTDTQYF.

The chain joins TRBV5-4 to TRBJ1-1; 7 nucleotides match TRBD1. This CDR3 spans 15 amino acids. The V gene's germline CDR1 is SGHNT and CDR2 YYREEE (reference sequence). J lost 4 bases, V lost 4 bases, and 10 bases had no gene match. CDR3 residues: CASSPQGPPGTEAFF. The CDR3 DNA is TGTGCCAGCAGCCCACAGGGGCCCCCCGGCACTGAAGCTTTCTTT.

J is TRBJ2-2 and V is TRBV14; D is ambiguous. V was shortened by 3 bases and J by 0 bases, with 8 bases between the two germline ends. In germline, CDR1 is SGHDN, CDR2 FVKESK. The CDR3 is made up of 15 amino acids. The CDR3 DNA follows: TGTGCCAGCAGCCAGGAAAGGCCGAACACCGGGGAGCTGTTTTTT. The encoded protein is CASSQERPNTGELFF.

The chain carries TRBV6-6 and TRBJ2-3; a possible D gene is TRBD2 (7 bases). Germline values: CDR1 MNHNY, CDR2 SVGAGI (reference sequence). There are 13 residues in the CDR3. V was shortened by 5 bases and J by 10 bases, with 16 bases between the two germline ends. Written as DNA, the CDR3 is TGTGCCAGCAGTCAACGGGGGGCGGGGGCGCAGTATTTT. It yields the protein CASSQRGAGAQYF.

CDR3 bases: TGCGCCAGCAGACTGACTAGTTTGGAGACCCAGTACTTC. This translates into CASRLTSLETQYF. This chain uses TRBV5-1 with TRBJ2-5, with D possibly TRBD2 on 6 matching bases. CDR1 and CDR2 from the germline V gene are SGHRS and YFSETQ. The CDR3 covers 13 residues. Trimming cost V 5 bases and J 5 bases, with 13 bases left between them.

About this clone itself: This sample also contains other DNA sequences that code for the same CDR3. This sequence joins TRBV7-9 and TRBJ2-7, with unresolved D. Germline CDR1 reads SEHNR; CDR2 reads FQNEAQ (reference sequence). V gave up 1 base and J gave up 6 bases, with 16 bases separating them. The CDR3 extends over 15 amino acids. CDR3 sequence reads: CASSLGVGPQSEQYF. DNA of the CDR3: TGTGCCAGCAGCTTAGGGGTCGGGCCCCAGAGCGAGCAGTACTTC.

This chain connects TRBV19 to TRBJ1-2; D is perhaps TRBD1 (6 bases). This CDR3 is 13 amino acids long. The germline V and J ends were trimmed by 8 bases and 1 base, with 11 bases remaining between them. CDR1 LNHDA and CDR2 SQIVND come from the germline V gene (reference sequence). CDR3 sequence: CASGQKINYGYTF. CDR3 in DNA: TGTGCCAGTGGACAGAAGATTAACTATGGCTACACCTTC. Complete variable domain (other parts from reference TRBV19 and TRBJ1-2): DGGITQSPKYLFRKEGQNVTLSCEQNLNHDAMYWYRQDPGQGLRLIYYSQIVNDFQKGDIAEGYSVSREKKESFPLTVTSAQKNPTAFYLCASGQKINYGYTFGSGTRLTVV.

The V call is TRBV15, the J call TRBJ2-7; unclear D gene. Trimming shortened V by 0 bases and J by 2 bases, and 14 bases separated the two germline ends. The CDR3 extends over 16 amino acids. Germline V gene lookup returns CDR1 LNHNV and CDR2 YYDKDF (reference sequence). Here the CDR3 reads CATSRDFERLTYEQYF. The CDR3 DNA reads as TGTGCCACCAGCAGAGATTTTGAGAGATTAACCTACGAGCAGTACTTC. Using reference TRBV15 and TRBJ2-7 for the parts outside the CDR3, the full variable domain is DAMVIQNPRYQVTQFGKPVTLSCSQTLNHNVMYWYQQKSSQAPKLLFHYYDKDFNNEADTPDNFQSRRPNTSFCFLDIRSPGLGDTAMYLCATSRDFERLTYEQYFGPGTRLTVT.

The table lists this clone with a few counts. The rearrangement joins TRBV6-5 to TRBJ1-2, with D possibly being TRBD1 (6 bases). CDR3 length equals 14 residues. V dropped 8 bases and J dropped 3 bases, with 16 bases sitting between them. Germline V gene sequence: CDR1 MNHEY, CDR2 SVGAGI. CDR3 sequence: CASGEQAGDYGYTF. The CDR3 DNA follows: TGTGCCAGCGGGGAACAGGCAGGGGACTATGGCTACACCTTC.

The rearrangement uses TRBV14 and TRBJ1-5; D remains unclear. The germline V and J ends were trimmed by 0 bases and 4 bases, with 4 bases remaining between them. The CDR3 totals 13 residues. Germline V gene data show CDR1 as SGHDN and CDR2 as FVKESK. The CDR3, as DNA: TGTGCCAGCAGCCAAGAGGGGAATCAGCCCCAGCATTTT. This encodes CASSQEGNQPQHF.

The chain recombines TRBV7-2 with TRBJ1-4, with D uncertain. Germline V gives CDR1 SGHTA, CDR2 FQGNSA. This CDR3 is 15 amino acids long. The ends were cut back, 1 base at V and 0 bases at J, with 6 bases in the middle. In DNA, the CDR3 is TGTGCCAGCAGCTTAGTTCCCACAACTAATGAAAAACTGTTTTTT. It yields the protein CASSLVPTTNEKLFF.

The gene calls are TRBV5-4 and TRBJ2-6, with D perhaps being TRBD1 or TRBD2 (6 bases each). CDR1 and CDR2 from the germline V gene are SGHNT and YYREEE (reference sequence). This CDR3 contains 16 residues. V lost 1 base and J lost 4, with 12 bases in between. CDR3 sequence reads: CASSLSGGQGANVLTF. CDR3 in DNA: TGTGCCAGCAGCTTGTCTGGGGGGCAAGGGGCCAACGTCCTGACTTTC.

This chain connects TRBV3-1 (or the pseudogene TRBV3-2) to TRBJ1-2; 7 bases are shared with TRBD1. Trimming cost V 1 base and J 5 bases; bases outside gene matches: 4. The V gene's germline CDR1 is LGHDT and CDR2 YNNKEL (reference sequence). The CDR3 runs to 14 residues. CDR3 residues: CASSQVSRGYGYTF. CDR3 nucleotide sequence: TGTGCCAGCAGCCAAGTCTCCAGGGGGTATGGCTACACCTTC.

This sequence joins TRBV6-5 and TRBJ1-5; 9 bases line up with TRBD1. Per germline, CDR1 MNHEY and CDR2 SVGAGI. With 7 bases clipped from V and 6 bases from J, the junction kept 7 bases outside the gene matches. The CDR3 extends over 14 amino acids. CDR3 coding DNA: TGTGCCAGCAAGTACAGGGGGCTGATTCAGCCCCAGCATTTT. It codes for CASKYRGLIQPQHF.

The chain employs TRBV11-2 and TRBJ2-3, with a tentative D call TRBD1 (6 bases). The CDR3 extends over 15 amino acids. Germline loops: CDR1 SGHAT, CDR2 FQNNGV. Trimming cost V 1 base and J 3 bases, with 11 bases left between them. In DNA form, the CDR3 reads TGTGCCAGCAGCTTAGTGGCAGGGACAACAGATACGCAGTATTTT. It yields the protein CASSLVAGTTDTQYF.

This clone was observed a handful of times. The chain uses TRBV4-2 and TRBJ2-5; maybe TRBD2 (6 bases). The CDR3 runs 15 residues. Deletions cut 1 base from V and 2 bases from J, with 11 bases between. Germline CDR1 LGHNA, CDR2 YNFKEQ. As DNA, the CDR3 is TGTGCCAGCAGCCAAGTCAGCGGGCCTCAAGAGACCCAGTACTTC. It encodes CASSQVSGPQETQYF.

The chain has TRBV28 and TRBJ1-2; D is undetermined. The CDR3 has 14 residues. V was pared by 5 bases and J by 7 bases, with 17 bases between. The germline CDR1 and CDR2 sequences are MDHEN and SYDVKM. The CDR3 spells CASSLRTFTIGYTF. In DNA form, the CDR3 reads TGTGCCAGCAGTCTGCGGACCTTTACCATTGGCTACACCTTC.

The genes are TRBV28 and TRBJ1-2; tentatively, D is TRBD1 (6 bases). This CDR3 comprises 18 residues. Germline CDR1 reads MDHEN; CDR2 reads SYDVKM. Between the trimmed V and J ends, which lost 6 bases and 5 bases, there was a span of 28 bases. In nucleotides, the CDR3 is TGTGCCAGCAGCTCTCCCGAACTGGAGCTCAGGGGAGGGTATGGCTACACCTTC. Translation gives CASSSPELELRGGYGYTF.